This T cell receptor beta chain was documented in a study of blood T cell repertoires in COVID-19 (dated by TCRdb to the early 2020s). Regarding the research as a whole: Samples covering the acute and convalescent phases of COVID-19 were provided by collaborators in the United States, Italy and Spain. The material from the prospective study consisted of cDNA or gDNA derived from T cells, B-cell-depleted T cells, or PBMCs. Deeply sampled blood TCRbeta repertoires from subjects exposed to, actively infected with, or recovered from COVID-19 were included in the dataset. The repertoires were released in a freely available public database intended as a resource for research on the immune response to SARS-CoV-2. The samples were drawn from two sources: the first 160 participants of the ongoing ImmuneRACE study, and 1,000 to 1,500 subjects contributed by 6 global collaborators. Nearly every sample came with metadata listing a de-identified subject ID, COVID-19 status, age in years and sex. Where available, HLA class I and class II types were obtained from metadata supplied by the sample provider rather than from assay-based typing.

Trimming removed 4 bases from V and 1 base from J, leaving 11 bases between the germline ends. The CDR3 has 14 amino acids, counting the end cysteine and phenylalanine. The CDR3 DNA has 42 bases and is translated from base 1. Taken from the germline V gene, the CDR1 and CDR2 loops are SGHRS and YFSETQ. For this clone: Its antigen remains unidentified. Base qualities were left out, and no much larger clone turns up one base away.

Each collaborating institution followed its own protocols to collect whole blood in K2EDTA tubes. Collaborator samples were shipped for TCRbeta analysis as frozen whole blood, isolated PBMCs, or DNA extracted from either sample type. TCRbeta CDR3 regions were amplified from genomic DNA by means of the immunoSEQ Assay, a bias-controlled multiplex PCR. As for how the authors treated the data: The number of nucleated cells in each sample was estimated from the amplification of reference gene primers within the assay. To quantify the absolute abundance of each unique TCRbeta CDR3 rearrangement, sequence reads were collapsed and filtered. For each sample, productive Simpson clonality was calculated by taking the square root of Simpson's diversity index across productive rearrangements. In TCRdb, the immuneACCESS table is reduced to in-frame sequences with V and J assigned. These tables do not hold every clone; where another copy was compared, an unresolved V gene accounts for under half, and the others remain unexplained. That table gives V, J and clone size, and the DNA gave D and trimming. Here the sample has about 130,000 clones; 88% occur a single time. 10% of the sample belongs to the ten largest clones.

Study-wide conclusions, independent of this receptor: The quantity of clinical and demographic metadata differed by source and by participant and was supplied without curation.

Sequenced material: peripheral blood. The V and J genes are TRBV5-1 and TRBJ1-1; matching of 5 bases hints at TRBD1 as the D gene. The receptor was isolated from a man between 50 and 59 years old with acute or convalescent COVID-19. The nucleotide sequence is TGCGCCAGCAGCGATCAGGGTCAGAACACTGAAGCTTTCTTT. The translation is CASSDQGQNTEAFF. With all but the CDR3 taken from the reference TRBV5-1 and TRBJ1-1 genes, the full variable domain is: KAGVTQTPRYLIKTRGQQVTLSCSPISGHRSVSWYQQTPGQGLQFLFEYFSETQRNKGNFPGRFSGRQFSNSRSEMNVSTLELGDSALYLCASSDQGQNTEAFFGQGTRLTVV.